These 24 T cell receptor beta chains were all obtained from the same sample, sequenced in a study of blood T cell repertoires in COVID-19. Sequencing was performed with immunoSEQ multiplex PCR; in TCRdb, only in-frame clones are kept and a portion is missing. The sample holds around 130,000 clones, 80% to 90% seen once. Sequenced material: peripheral blood. These receptors originate from a woman between 45 and 60 years old with acute or convalescent COVID-19.

The CDR3 nucleotides are TGTGCCAGCAGTGAATCGGTCTATGGCTACACCTTC. Translating it yields CASSESVYGYTF. The V and J genes are TRBV2 and TRBJ1-2; D is unresolved. The CDR3 contains 12 residues. Germline V gene sequence: CDR1 SNHLY, CDR2 FYNNEI. V dropped 2 bases and J dropped 4 bases, with 5 bases sitting between them.

This chain connects TRBV5-1 to TRBJ1-1, with D perhaps matching TRBD1 (5 bases). CDR1 and CDR2 from the germline V gene are SGHRS and YFSETQ. This CDR3 has 14 amino acids. V lost 0 bases, J lost 3 bases, and 9 bases lay in between. The CDR3 sequence: CASSLEDKYTEAFF. CDR3 DNA: TGCGCCAGCAGCTTGGAGGACAAATACACTGAAGCTTTCTTT. The entire variable domain, with the rest obtained from reference TRBV5-1 and TRBJ1-1, is as follows: KAGVTQTPRYLIKTRGQQVTLSCSPISGHRSVSWYQQTPGQGLQFLFEYFSETQRNKGNFPGRFSGRQFSNSRSEMNVSTLELGDSALYLCASSLEDKYTEAFFGQGTRLTVV.

This sequence joins TRBV18 and TRBJ2-5; TRBD1 agrees at 7 bases. V was clipped by 3 bases and J by 2 bases; unmatched bases: 9. Germline lookup yields CDR1 KGHSH and CDR2 LQKENI. The CDR3 is 16 residues long. The CDR3 sequence is CASSPRPGTAQETQYF. The CDR3 region has the DNA TGTGCCAGCTCACCTCGGCCCGGGACAGCTCAAGAGACCCAGTACTTC.

The rearrangement joins TRBV6-5 to TRBJ1-2; 9 bases match TRBD1. The CDR3 totals 15 residues. CDR1 is MNHEY, CDR2 SVGAGI, per germline. V was pared by 0 bases and J by 6 bases, with 5 bases of the junction left unmatched. In DNA form, the CDR3 reads TGTGCCAGCAGTTACTCTGGACAGGGGTCGGATGGCTACACCTTC. Translating gives CASSYSGQGSDGYTF.

This clone was seen just once. CDR3 loop: CASSQAGTGDYTQYF. In DNA, the CDR3 is TGCGCCAGCAGCCAAGCCGGGACAGGGGATTATACGCAGTATTTT. This chain uses TRBV4-1 with TRBJ2-3, with 10 bases that match TRBD1. The germline gives CDR1 MGHRA, CDR2 YSYEKL. V gave up 1 base and J gave up 7 bases; unmatched junction bases: 5. There are 15 residues in the CDR3.

The chain recombines TRBV18 with TRBJ2-6; 9 bases match TRBD1. Losses at the gene ends were 6 bases for V and 4 bases for J; bases not matched to a gene: 13. In germline, CDR1 is KGHSH, CDR2 LQKENI. The CDR3 covers 18 residues. The CDR3 DNA follows: TGTGCCAGCTCCCGAGCCGGGACAGGGTACACAGGGGCCAACGTCCTGACTTTC. Translating gives CASSRAGTGYTGANVLTF. The entire variable domain, with the rest obtained from reference TRBV18 and TRBJ2-6, is as follows: NAGVMQNPRHLVRRRGQEARLRCSPMKGHSHVYWYRQLPEEGLKFMVYLQKENIIDESGMPKERFSAEFPKEGPSILRIQQVVRGDSAAYFCASSRAGTGYTGANVLTFGAGSRLTVL.

The chain employs TRBV5-4 and TRBJ2-1; 10 bases fit TRBD2. The CDR3 runs to 14 residues. Germline V gives CDR1 SGHNT, CDR2 YYREEE (reference sequence). V trimming: 0 bases; J trimming: 11 bases; junction bases outside the gene matches: 5. CDR3 nucleotide sequence: TGTGCCAGCAGCTTGGTGATTAGCGGGGGGCAGCAGTTCTTC. It encodes CASSLVISGGQQFF. The entire variable domain, with the rest obtained from reference TRBV5-4 and TRBJ2-1, is as follows: ETGVTQSPTHLIKTRGQQVTLRCSSQSGHNTVSWYQQALGQGPQFIFQYYREEENGRGNFPPRFSGLQFPNYSSELNVNALELDDSALYLCASSLVISGGQQFFGPGTRLTVL.

The rearrangement joins TRBV2 to TRBJ2-1; TRBD2 agrees at 9 bases. The V segment lost 5 bases and the J segment 2 bases; nucleotides outside the gene matches: 1. The CDR3 is made up of 14 amino acids. From germline, CDR1 is SNHLY and CDR2 FYNNEI. The CDR3 sequence: CASSRTSAYNEQFF. CDR3 DNA sequence: TGTGCCAGCAGTCGGACTAGCGCCTACAATGAGCAGTTCTTC.

The genes are TRBV19 and TRBJ2-7, with no clear D. Germline assignment: CDR1 LNHDA and CDR2 SQIVND (reference sequence). The CDR3 contains 13 residues. V was shortened by 11 bases and J by 1 base, with 15 bases between the two germline ends. CDR3 residues: CALKCTESYEQYF. The CDR3 nucleotides are TGTGCCCTTAAGTGTACAGAGTCCTACGAGCAGTACTTC.

The V call is TRBV5-5, the J call TRBJ1-4; D possibly corresponds to TRBD1 (5 bases). Germline V lookup: CDR1 SGHKS, CDR2 YYEKEE (reference sequence). The CDR3 consists of 15 residues. Trimming left V 0 bases short and J 6 bases short, with 12 bases between. As DNA, the CDR3 is TGTGCCAGCAGCTTGGGGGGCAACGACCATGAAAAACTGTTTTTT. This translates into CASSLGGNDHEKLFF. Using reference TRBV5-5 and TRBJ1-4 for the parts outside the CDR3, the full variable domain is DAGVTQSPTHLIKTRGQQVTLRCSPISGHKSVSWYQQVLGQGPQFIFQYYEKEERGRGNFPDRFSARQFPNYSSELNVNALLLGDSALYLCASSLGGNDHEKLFFGSGTQLSVL.

The chain joins TRBV18 to TRBJ2-2; TRBD1 agrees at 8 bases. The germline V gene has CDR1 KGHSH and CDR2 LQKENI. The CDR3 has 16 amino acids. The trim removed 3 bases at V and 1 base at J, leaving 4 bases unmatched. CDR3 in amino acids: CASSPLRGQNTGELFF. The CDR3 DNA sequence: TGTGCCAGCTCACCTCTCAGGGGGCAGAACACCGGGGAGCTGTTTTTT.

V is TRBV24-1 and J is TRBJ2-3; 7 bases match TRBD1. J lost 8 bases, V lost 4 bases, and 8 bases had no gene match. CDR3 size: 14 residues. Looked up from germline, CDR1 is KGHDR and CDR2 is SFDVKD. CDR3 bases: TGTGCCACCAGTGACCCAGGACAGGTCGGTACGCAGTATTTT. It specifies CATSDPGQVGTQYF.

The V call is TRBV18, the J call TRBJ1-3; D ambiguous. Looked up from germline, CDR1 is KGHSH and CDR2 is LQKENI. Trimming removed 3 bases from V and 0 bases from J, with 9 bases in between. The CDR3 sequence is 15 residues long. The CDR3 protein is CASSPNGDSGNTIYF. The CDR3 DNA reads TGTGCCAGCTCACCGAACGGAGACTCTGGAAACACCATATATTTT.

On this clone: Other DNA sequences within the sample encode an identical CDR3. J is TRBJ1-2 and V is TRBV29-1, with TRBD1 matching 9 bases. Germline V gives CDR1 SQVTM, CDR2 ANQGSEA. The junction had 2 bases not matched to a gene; V was cut back by 2 bases and J by 1 base. This CDR3 has 14 residues. The CDR3 protein is CSVERGQGNYGYTF. The CDR3 DNA sequence: TGCAGCGTTGAAAGGGGACAGGGTAACTATGGCTACACCTTC.

This chain links TRBV4-1 with TRBJ1-1; perhaps TRBD1 as D (5 bases). Germline CDR1 reads MGHRA; CDR2 reads YSYEKL. Trimming removed 2 bases at V and 3 bases at J, with 22 bases between. The CDR3 has 18 amino acids. The CDR3 DNA reads as TGCGCCAGCAGCCAATCCTCAGGGTACGGAGGGAGGCACACTGAAGCTTTCTTT. It specifies CASSQSSGYGGRHTEAFF.

The gene calls are TRBV19 and TRBJ1-4; TRBD1 matches at 7 bases. The CDR3 has 15 amino acids. After removal of 5 bases from V and 2 bases from J, the junction contained 5 bases not matched to a gene. CDR1 LNHDA and CDR2 SQIVND come from the germline V gene (reference sequence). The CDR3 DNA sequence: TGTGCCAGTAGTGCCGACAGGGTCACTAATGAAAAACTGTTTTTT. It specifies CASSADRVTNEKLFF.

This clone has only a few counts. The chain has TRBV10-3 and TRBJ2-3; D remains ambiguous. CDR1 is ENHRY, CDR2 SYGVKD, per germline. V dropped 3 bases and J dropped 3 bases, with 10 bases sitting between them. This CDR3 spans 14 amino acids. The CDR3 spells CAISDAINTDTQYF. The CDR3 nucleotides are TGTGCCATCAGTGATGCTATTAATACAGATACGCAGTATTTT.

V gene TRBV3-1 (or the pseudogene TRBV3-2) combines with J gene TRBJ2-1, with a weak D call TRBD2 (5 bases). CDR1 and CDR2 from the germline V gene are LGHDT and YNNKEL (reference sequence). The germline V and J ends were trimmed by 1 base and 12 bases, with 13 bases remaining between them. This CDR3 is 13 amino acids long. In DNA form, the CDR3 reads TGTGCCAGCAGCCAAGGGCTACTAGAGAGGCAGTTCTTC. Residues: CASSQGLLERQFF.

This clone has just a few counts. V gene TRBV19 combines with J gene TRBJ1-6, with TRBD1 identical over 8 bases. V was pared by 7 bases and J by 10 bases, with 15 bases of the junction left unmatched. Germline V gene sequence: CDR1 LNHDA, CDR2 SQIVND (reference sequence). This CDR3 comprises 16 residues. CDR3 in DNA: TGTGCCAGTACAAGAAAACAAGGACAGGGATGGTCACCCCTCCACTTT. Its translation: CASTRKQGQGWSPLHF.

The rearrangement uses TRBV5-5 and TRBJ1-3; D is undetermined. This CDR3 is 15 amino acids long. Germline V gene lookup returns CDR1 SGHKS and CDR2 YYEKEE (reference sequence). V shed 0 bases and J shed 0 bases, with 7 bases lying between them. The CDR3, as DNA: TGTGCCAGCAGCTTGGAAGACAACTCTGGAAACACCATATATTTT. Amino acid sequence: CASSLEDNSGNTIYF.

V usage is TRBV9 and J usage is TRBJ1-1; 8 nucleotides agree with TRBD1. Germline values: CDR1 SGDLS, CDR2 YYNGEE. The CDR3 runs to 14 residues. J gave up 10 bases and V 0 bases, and 8 bases lay outside the gene matches. Here the CDR3 DNA reads TGTGCCAGCAGCGTAGTGGCGGAACAGGGGGTAGCTTTCTTT. Amino acid sequence: CASSVVAEQGVAFF.

The rearrangement uses TRBV5-1 and TRBJ1-2; TRBD1 matches 9 bases. In germline, CDR1 is SGHRS, CDR2 YFSETQ. This CDR3 is 15 amino acids long. J was trimmed by 5 bases and V by 3 bases; bases with no gene match: 8. DNA for the CDR3: TGCGCCAGCAGCTCCAAACAGGGGGCAGGGTATGGCTACACCTTC. Protein: CASSSKQGAGYGYTF.

The chain is built from TRBV4-1 and TRBJ2-1; 7 nucleotides align to TRBD2. J was trimmed by 4 bases and V by 0 bases; bases with no gene match: 9. The germline CDR1 and CDR2 sequences are MGHRA and YSYEKL. This CDR3 comprises 17 residues. CDR3 bases: TGCGCCAGCAGCCAAGATCGCGCTAGCGGCCGTTACAATGAGCAGTTCTTC. Translating it yields CASSQDRASGRYNEQFF.

V gene TRBV19 combines with J gene TRBJ1-2; D might be TRBD1 (6 bases). The CDR3 contains 14 residues. Germline CDR1 is LNHDA and CDR2 is SQIVND (reference sequence). Trimming cost V 3 bases and J 3 bases, with 11 bases left between them. The CDR3 coding sequence is TGTGCCAGTAGTATCTCGGGGGGCGACTATGGCTACACCTTC. Translating gives CASSISGGDYGYTF.